Listed below are T cell receptor beta chains from one sample, sequenced in a study of blood T cell repertoires in COVID-19. Some clones are missing from TCRdb's copy, which holds only in-frame ones; the method was immunoSEQ multiplex PCR. The data show 140,000 or so clones, more than 75% seen once. Source material: peripheral blood. These receptors all stem from a woman between 50 and 59 years old with active or convalescent COVID-19. The CDR3 runs from the conserved cysteine through the conserved F or W. Fields, in order: D gene, J gene, V gene, clone size, CDR3 DNA, CDR3 protein. A D gene is named only where the DNA matches it firmly. A clone size is listed for some rows: how often the clone was seen (once, few, many), or a class if it is expanded.

>TRBD1|TRBJ2-3|TRBV6-5|NA
TGTGCCAGCAGTTCTCGACAGGGGATTAGAGATACGCAGTATTTT
CASSSRQGIRDTQYF
>NA|TRBJ2-1|TRBV13|NA
TGTGCCAGCAGCCCAACCGTCGGGAGCGGACTTTACAATGAGCAGTTCTTC
CASSPTVGSGLYNEQFF
>NA|TRBJ2-7|TRBV6-6|few
TGTGCCAGCAGTTACTCACAGGGGACTTACGAGCAGTACTTC
CASSYSQGTYEQYF
>NA|TRBJ2-3|TRBV2|NA
TGTGCCAGCAGTGACCTTTTAATCACAGATACGCAGTATTTT
CASSDLLITDTQYF
>NA|TRBJ1-2|TRBV5-1|NA
TGCGCCAGCAGCTTGGAAGGGGAAAACTATGGCTACACCTTC
CASSLEGENYGYTF
>NA|TRBJ2-5|TRBV7-3|NA
TGTGCCAGCAGCTTAGACCCCCCCGCGGGGACCCAGTACTTC
CASSLDPPAGTQYF
>TRBD1|TRBJ2-7|TRBV6-5|NA
TGTGCCAGCAGGGGGGGACAGGGGTACTACGAGCAGTACTTC
CASRGGQGYYEQYF
>TRBD1|TRBJ2-7|TRBV7-2|NA
TGTGCCAGCAGCCCACAGACAGGGCTCTACGAGCAGTACTTC
CASSPQTGLYEQYF
>TRBD1|TRBJ1-6|TRBV2|few
TGTGCCAGCAGTGGGGACAGGGATAGCTCCTATAATTCACCCCTCCACTTT
CASSGDRDSSYNSPLHF
>TRBD1|TRBJ1-4|TRBV9|once
TGTGCCAGCAGTACCGGACAGGCAGCAACTAATGAAAAACTGTTTTTT
CASSTGQAATNEKLFF
>TRBD2|TRBJ2-7|TRBV6-2/TRBV6-3|NA
TGTGCCAGCAGCCGAAGAAGCGGGAGGCCCCCCTACGAGCAGTACTTC
CASSRRSGRPPYEQYF
>NA|TRBJ2-1|TRBV3-1/TRBV3-2|NA
TGTGCCAGCAGCCAAGGGGAAAGTGGGGCGACCCTTTACAATGAGCAGTTCTTC
CASSQGESGATLYNEQFF
>TRBD1|TRBJ1-1|TRBV11-2|few
TGTGCCAGCAGCTTTGACAGGGGTGGCACTGAAGCTTTCTTT
CASSFDRGGTEAFF
>NA|TRBJ1-1|TRBV7-3|NA
TGTGCCAGCAGCTTCGACAGGTACGCTGAAGCTTTCTTT
CASSFDRYAEAFF
>NA|TRBJ2-1|TRBV7-3|NA
TGTGCCAGCAGCCGTACCGGAGACAATGAGCAGTTCTTC
CASSRTGDNEQFF
>NA|TRBJ1-4|TRBV24-1|NA
TGTGCCACCAGTGGAGGAGGGTTGGGTGAAAAACTGTTTTTT
CATSGGGLGEKLFF
>TRBD1|TRBJ1-1|TRBV2|NA
TGTGCCAGCATCATACAGGGGGACACTGAAGCTTTCTTT
CASIIQGDTEAFF
>TRBD1|TRBJ1-4|TRBV7-9|NA
TGTGCCAGCAGCTTCGGGCAGGGGGGCGAAAAACTGTTTTTT
CASSFGQGGEKLFF
>TRBD1|TRBJ1-2|TRBV28|NA
TGTGCCAGCAGTGCCGGACAGGGGGGAGGCTACACCTTC
CASSAGQGGGYTF
>NA|TRBJ2-5|TRBV6-5|NA
TGTGCCAGCAGTTCTAGGTGGGAGACCCAGTACTTC
CASSSRWETQYF
>NA|TRBJ2-5|TRBV29-1|NA
TGCAGCGGGTACAGGGAAGAGGAGACCCAGTACTTC
CSGYREEETQYF
>TRBD1|TRBJ1-3|TRBV7-2|NA
TGTGCCAGCAGCTTCCCGACAGGGAGGCACACCATATATTTT
CASSFPTGRHTIYF
>TRBD1|TRBJ1-2|TRBV2|NA
TGTGCCAGCAACGCGGGACAGACATATGGCTACACCTTC
CASNAGQTYGYTF
>TRBD1|TRBJ2-3|TRBV20-1|NA
TGCAGTGCTAGTAGGGGGCTTGGGACAGATACGCAGTATTTT
CSASRGLGTDTQYF
>TRBD1|TRBJ1-2|TRBV28|NA
TGTGCCAGCAGTTTCGGGACAGGGATTGGCTACACCTTC
CASSFGTGIGYTF
>TRBD1|TRBJ1-2|TRBV2|NA
TGTGCCAGCAGTGAAGCCGGACAGGGAAATGGCTACACCTTC
CASSEAGQGNGYTF
>NA|TRBJ1-5|TRBV12-2|NA
TGTGCAAGTCGCTTAGTTCCCGGGACAGGCAATCAGCCCCAGCATTTT
CASRLVPGTGNQPQHF
>TRBD1|TRBJ2-7|TRBV10-3|NA
TGTGCCATCAGCCGACAGGGTTACGAGCAGTACTTC
CAISRQGYEQYF
>NA|TRBJ2-2|TRBV9|NA
TGTGCCAGCAGCGTAGCTGTTACCGGGGAGCTGTTTTTT
CASSVAVTGELFF
>NA|TRBJ1-2|TRBV3-1/TRBV3-2|NA
TGTGCCAGCAGCCAGGTCCCTGGGGGGATCTACGGCTACACCTTC
CASSQVPGGIYGYTF
>TRBD1|TRBJ2-7|TRBV28|NA
TGTGCCAGCAGTTTGTCTTTCAGGGGGTATTACGAGCAGTACTTC
CASSLSFRGYYEQYF
>TRBD2|TRBJ2-2|TRBV7-9|once
TGTGCCAGCAGCTTAGCGCGGGGAGGGGACACCGGGGAGCTGTTTTTT
CASSLARGGDTGELFF
>NA|TRBJ1-1|TRBV7-9|NA
TGTGCCAGCAGCTTGACCGGGATTGGCACTGAAGCTTTCTTT
CASSLTGIGTEAFF
>TRBD1|TRBJ2-7|TRBV9|NA
TGTGCCAGCAGCGGCCGGGACAGGGATACCTACGAGCAGTACTTC
CASSGRDRDTYEQYF
>TRBD1|TRBJ1-1|TRBV7-2|NA
TGTGCCAGCAGCCGTCAGGGGGCGAGCACTGAAGCTTTCTTT
CASSRQGASTEAFF
>NA|TRBJ1-1|TRBV3-1/TRBV3-2|NA
TGTGCCAGCAGCCAGGAGTCTCAGGGGAACATGAACACTGAAGCTTTCTTT
CASSQESQGNMNTEAFF
>NA|TRBJ2-7|TRBV3-1/TRBV3-2|few
TGTGCCAGCAGCCAAGGCGCGGCTAGTCCACCGTACGAGCAGTACTTC
CASSQGAASPPYEQYF
>NA|TRBJ1-1|TRBV21-1|once
TGTGCCAGCAGGGATTTTTTAGCTACACTTCGCACTGAAGCTTTCTTT
CASRDFLATLRTEAFF
>NA|TRBJ1-4|TRBV4-1|few
TGCGCCAGCAGCCAAACTCACGGCAGGGATGAAAAACTGTTTTTT
CASSQTHGRDEKLFF
>NA|TRBJ2-7|TRBV7-2|few
TGTGCCAGCAGCCCAGGGAGGCGGGGCGCGTCCGAGCAGTACTTC
CASSPGRRGASEQYF
>NA|TRBJ1-2|TRBV7-3|NA
TGTGCCAGCAGCCCAAGGACAGACCGGATCCGGGGCTACACCTTC
CASSPRTDRIRGYTF
>NA|TRBJ1-1|TRBV18|once
TGTGCCAGCTCACCTAAGACAGGGAACACTGAAGCTTTCTTT
CASSPKTGNTEAFF
>NA|TRBJ2-1|TRBV5-1|NA
TGCGCCAGCGTAAGGGAGCCTTTATCCTACAATGAGCAGTTCTTC
CASVREPLSYNEQFF
>TRBD1|TRBJ2-4|TRBV19|NA
TGTGCCAGTAGTCCCGGACAGGCGGTCAAAAACATTCAGTACTTC
CASSPGQAVKNIQYF
>NA|TRBJ2-1|TRBV5-4|NA
TGTGCCAGCAGCTTGAAAAATGAAGGGGATGAGCAGTTCTTC
CASSLKNEGDEQFF
>NA|TRBJ1-6|TRBV27|NA
TGTGCCAGCAGTTTATCGGTTTCTAGCCAGTCACCCCTCCACTTT
CASSLSVSSQSPLHF
>NA|TRBJ1-1|TRBV5-5|NA
TGTGCCAGCAGGGCCTTCGGACAGCAGAACACTGAAGCTTTCTTT
CASRAFGQQNTEAFF
>TRBD2|TRBJ2-7|TRBV5-1|NA
TGCGCCAGCAGCTTGGCGACTAGCGGGAGGGGATACGAGCAGTACTTC
CASSLATSGRGYEQYF
>TRBD1|TRBJ1-1|TRBV6-2/TRBV6-3|NA
TGTGCCAGCAGCCCGAACCATAACAGGGGGCATGAAGCTTTCTTT
CASSPNHNRGHEAFF
>TRBD1|TRBJ2-7|TRBV18|NA
TGTGCCAGCTCACAGGGGACAGGGGGCCCCTACGAGCAGTACTTC
CASSQGTGGPYEQYF
>NA|TRBJ1-6|TRBV4-2|once
TGTGCCAGCAGCCAAGATTCCGGGTCACCCCTCCACTTT
CASSQDSGSPLHF
>NA|TRBJ2-7|TRBV4-3|once
TGCGCCAGCAGCCAAGATCGTGGGAGCTCCTACGAGCAGTACTTC
CASSQDRGSSYEQYF